The source of this TCR beta chain is a study of cytomegalovirus exposure and HLA in healthy donors. For the study at large: The 100 to 150 validation repertoires matched the approximately 700 first-cohort repertoires in platform, a later analysis reported. Study-wide findings and caveats: Cytomegalovirus association was listed for around 170 TCR beta chains.

As to this clone: No antigen is known for it.

Some clones are missing from TCRdb's copy, which holds only in-frame ones; the method was immunoSEQ multiplex PCR. The sample contains about 310,000 clones, over 75% of which appear only once. V trimming: 7 bases; J trimming: 1 base; junction bases outside the gene matches: 6. From germline, CDR1 is SQVTM and CDR2 ANQGSEA. This CDR3 spans 15 amino acids. This TCR came from a man aged 30 to 39 in good health and CMV-seronegative. The sample consisted of PBMCs. The chain links TRBV29-1 to TRBJ2-2; the match to TRBD1 covers 10 bases. The CDR3 sequence is CSAMGQGLNTGELFF. In DNA form, the CDR3 reads TGCAGCGCTATGGGACAGGGGCTGAACACCGGGGAGCTGTTTTTT.